A single sample is the source of the 18 T cell receptor beta chains below, sequenced in a study of vaccination effects on CD4 cells after COVID-19. Profiling relied on immunoSEQ multiplex PCR, and the TCRdb table lists in-frame clones only, not all of them. The data contain about 58,000 clones, about three quarters of them seen just once; the ten biggest clones take up approximately 3%. Having been cultured for ten to eleven days, the cells underwent CD4+ T cell isolation. Their target antigens are unknown. The starting material was CD4+ T cells from PBMCs cultured without peptide, obtained before COVID-19 vaccination. These receptor sequences come from a human donor who received a COVID-19 vaccine.

The chain combines TRBV5-1 with TRBJ1-3; the D is unclear. V lost 3 bases and J lost 2, with 0 bases in between. The CDR3 runs to 11 residues. Germline V lookup: CDR1 SGHRS, CDR2 YFSETQ. The CDR3 DNA is TGCGCCAGCAGCTCTGGAAACACCATATATTTT. Encoded protein: CASSSGNTIYF.

The gene calls are TRBV27 and TRBJ2-3, with D possibly being TRBD2 (6 bases). CDR3 length: 17 residues. Germline values: CDR1 MNHEY, CDR2 SMNVEV (reference sequence). Trimming pared 3 bases from V and 2 bases from J, leaving 18 bases between. The CDR3: CASSFRLARSPTDTQYF. The DNA for the CDR3 is TGTGCCAGCAGTTTCCGGCTAGCGCGATCCCCCACAGATACGCAGTATTTT.

The chain recombines TRBV15 with TRBJ1-1; D possibly corresponds to TRBD1 (6 bases). The V gene's germline CDR1 is LNHNV and CDR2 YYDKDF (reference sequence). V was cut by 4 bases and J by 2 bases, with 8 bases left in between. The CDR3 is made up of 13 amino acids. In DNA, the CDR3 is TGTGCCACCAGCATCAGGGGAAACACTGAAGCTTTCTTT. Translated, it gives CATSIRGNTEAFF.

The V and J genes are TRBV6-5 and TRBJ2-1; 7 bases agree with TRBD1. Germline CDR1 reads MNHEY; CDR2 reads SVGAGI. V lost 7 bases, J lost 2 bases, and 8 bases stayed unmatched. The CDR3 covers 15 residues. The CDR3 loop reads CASKSQGVAYNEQFF. The CDR3 DNA reads TGTGCCAGCAAATCGCAGGGGGTAGCCTACAATGAGCAGTTCTTC.

The J gene is TRBJ2-1, the V gene TRBV4-1; 9 bases agree with TRBD2. The CDR3 is 16 amino acids. J gave up 4 bases and V 2 bases, and 6 bases lay outside the gene matches. Germline CDR1 reads MGHRA; CDR2 reads YSYEKL. CDR3 region: CASSQPSGVLYNEQFF. As DNA, the CDR3 is TGCGCCAGCAGCCAACCTAGCGGGGTACTATACAATGAGCAGTTCTTC.

This clone was observed a few times. V and J are TRBV7-3 and TRBJ1-1; 7 positions match TRBD1. Trimming cost V 5 bases and J 5 bases; bases outside gene matches: 8. Germline V gene lookup returns CDR1 SGHTA and CDR2 FQGTGA. CDR3 length: 14 amino acids. CDR3 in DNA: TGTGCCAGCAGCCCGACAGGGTCAGGAACTGAAGCTTTCTTT. Translated, it gives CASSPTGSGTEAFF.

The gene calls are TRBV2 and TRBJ1-1; TRBD1 might be the D (6 bases). The CDR3 totals 12 residues. V lost 5 bases and J 11 bases, leaving 15 bases between the germline ends. Germline V gene data show CDR1 as SNHLY and CDR2 as FYNNEI. CDR3 residues: CASSLTTGRAFF. In DNA form, the CDR3 reads TGTGCCAGCAGTCTGACGACAGGACGGGCTTTCTTT.

The chain uses TRBV28 and TRBJ2-7; the D gene could be TRBD1 or TRBD2 (5 bases each). Per germline, CDR1 MDHEN and CDR2 SYDVKM. This CDR3 contains 14 residues. The CDR3 sequence: CAGSLPGTAREQYV. CDR3 coding DNA: TGTGCCGGCAGTTTACCCGGGACGGCACGTGAGCAGTACGTC.

This chain joins TRBV6-5 and TRBJ2-3, with 7 bases fitting TRBD2. CDR1 is MNHEY and CDR2 is SVGAGI in the germline V gene. This CDR3 has 15 amino acids. V trimming: 7 bases; J trimming: 4 bases; junction bases outside the gene matches: 11. The DNA for the CDR3 is TGTGCCAGCATGGGACGGGGGGTTGGGGCAGATACGCAGTATTTT. It encodes CASMGRGVGADTQYF.

The V and J genes are TRBV6-5 and TRBJ1-2, with no clear D. The CDR3 covers 14 residues. Germline CDR1 and CDR2: MNHEY and SVGAGI. V lost 5 bases, J lost 6 bases, and 16 bases lay in between. DNA of the CDR3: TGTGCCAGCAGTCCCCCCGGGCAGCTTCATGGCTACACCTTC. It codes for CASSPPGQLHGYTF.

This clone showed up just a few times. The J gene is TRBJ2-5, the V gene TRBV30; D perhaps matches TRBD2 (5 bases). Trimming took 4 bases from V and 2 from J, leaving 14 bases between them. This CDR3 has 14 residues. CDR1 and CDR2 from the germline V gene are GTSNPN and SVGIG (reference sequence). In nucleotides, the CDR3 is TGTGCCTGGACCTTAGGCCGGAGGCAAGAGACCCAGTACTTC. The encoded protein is CAWTLGRRQETQYF.

The chain joins TRBV7-2 to TRBJ1-2, with 10 bases identical to TRBD1. This CDR3 is built from 16 residues. Per germline, CDR1 SGHTA and CDR2 FQGNSA. V was pared by 5 bases and J by 0 bases, with 6 bases of the junction left unmatched. CDR3 coding DNA: TGTGCCAGCAGCCAGGACAGGGGGTCTCCTAACTATGGCTACACCTTC. Amino acids: CASSQDRGSPNYGYTF.

The chain recombines TRBV5-1 with TRBJ2-3; TRBD2 aligns across 12 bases. The V gene end was trimmed by 4 bases and the J gene end by 4 bases; junction bases not matched to a gene: 7. This CDR3 is 16 amino acids long. Germline lookup yields CDR1 SGHRS and CDR2 YFSETQ. The DNA for the CDR3 is TGCGCCAGCAGCCTGAGGACTAGCGGGGCGGCAGATACGCAGTATTTT. It translates to CASSLRTSGAADTQYF. The full variable domain, with the rest looked up from reference TRBV5-1 and TRBJ2-3, is KAGVTQTPRYLIKTRGQQVTLSCSPISGHRSVSWYQQTPGQGLQFLFEYFSETQRNKGNFPGRFSGRQFSNSRSEMNVSTLELGDSALYLCASSLRTSGAADTQYFGPGTRLTVL.

The V call is TRBV11-2, the J call TRBJ2-1, with 10 nucleotides matching TRBD2. This CDR3 is 15 amino acids long. V trimming: 3 bases; J trimming: 7 bases; junction bases outside the gene matches: 6. The germline V gene encodes CDR1 SGHAT and CDR2 FQNNGV. In DNA, the CDR3 is TGTGCCAGCAGCTTGCTAAGCGGGGGGGGGAATGAGCAGTTCTTC. Amino acid sequence: CASSLLSGGGNEQFF. The complete variable domain, with remaining parts taken from reference TRBV11-2 and TRBJ2-1, reads EAGVAQSPRYKIIEKRQSVAFWCNPISGHATLYWYQQILGQGPKLLIQFQNNGVVDDSQLPKDRFSAERLKGVDSTLKIQPAKLEDSAVYLCASSLLSGGGNEQFFGPGTRLTVL.

The CDR3 here is CASSLSGWAEAFF. The CDR3 nucleotides are TGTGCCAGCAGTCTTAGCGGGTGGGCGGAAGCTTTCTTT. The rearrangement joins TRBV2 to TRBJ1-1; D is unresolved. With 5 bases removed from V and 8 bases from J, the gap between germline ends came to 15 bases. The CDR3 is 13 amino acids. Per germline, CDR1 SNHLY and CDR2 FYNNEI.

This clone was observed a handful of times. The rearrangement uses TRBV6-2 or TRBV6-3 and TRBJ2-7; the D gene could be TRBD1 or TRBD2 (6 bases each). The CDR3 loop spans 19 amino acids. Between the trimmed V and J ends, which lost 5 bases and 0 bases, there was a span of 26 bases. The germline CDR1 and CDR2 sequences are MNHEY and SVGEGT. The DNA for the CDR3 is TGTGCCAGCAGTCCCCGCAGACAAGGGGGGTCTGGGAGCTCCTACGAGCAGTACGTC. The encoded protein is CASSPRRQGGSGSSYEQYV.

CDR3 loop: CASSPHVGQGNSPLHF. The CDR3 nucleotides are TGTGCCAGCAGCCCCCACGTGGGACAGGGAAATTCACCCCTCCACTTT. The chain is built from TRBV7-9 and TRBJ1-6, with 9 bases aligning to TRBD1. Germline assignment: CDR1 SEHNR and CDR2 FQNEAQ (reference sequence). V shed 5 bases and J 7 bases; nucleotides not matched to a gene: 9. The CDR3 contains 16 residues. Full variable domain (rest looked up from reference TRBV7-9 and TRBJ1-6): DTGVSQNPRHKITKRGQNVTFRCDPISEHNRLYWYRQTLGQGPEFLTYFQNEAQLEKSRLLSDRFSAERPKGSFSTLEIQRTEQGDSAMYLCASSPHVGQGNSPLHFGNGTRLTVT.

This clone was observed a single time. The V call is TRBV7-9, the J call TRBJ2-5; 7 bases map to TRBD2. The CDR3 length is 13 residues. With 2 bases clipped from V and 5 bases from J, the junction kept 2 bases outside the gene matches. Germline CDR1 reads SEHNR; CDR2 reads FQNEAQ (reference sequence). This CDR3 reads CASSLLAGETQYF. CDR3 nucleotides: TGTGCCAGCAGCTTATTAGCGGGTGAGACCCAGTACTTC.